This T cell receptor beta chain comes out of a study of beta chain features in type 1 diabetes. Across the whole study: Age, gender and cell yields were similar between patients and healthy donors.

There are 14 residues in the CDR3. V was cut by 4 bases and J by 3 bases, with 13 bases left in between. Germline values: CDR1 SGHNT, CDR2 YYREEE (reference sequence). cDNA synthesis used the whole RNA isolate, giving expressed TCRB sequences. Naive, central memory and regulatory T cell samples produced a mean of about 4 million reads. Assay: immunoSEQ multiplex PCR; the TCRdb copy retains only in-frame clones and omits some. Of roughly 700,000 clones listed, under 15% are singletons. This clone was seen a few times. The antigen remains undetermined. Overall study results and limits: When Type 1 diabetes patients were examined, their TCRB CDR3s proved moderately but significantly shorter in all four CD4+ subsets.

Via the markers CD45RO/CCR7/CD25/CD127/CD95/CD27, stem cell-like memory, regulatory, central memory and naive CD4+ cells were sorted. The receptor was derived from a man aged 18 to 29 with type 1 diabetes. The chain recombines TRBV5-4 with TRBJ2-5; maybe TRBD1 (6 bases). Material for sequencing was naive CD4+ T cells from blood. CDR3 nucleotides: TGTGCCAGCAGCCGTACAGGGTTTGAAGAGACCCAGTACTTC. Protein product: CASSRTGFEETQYF.